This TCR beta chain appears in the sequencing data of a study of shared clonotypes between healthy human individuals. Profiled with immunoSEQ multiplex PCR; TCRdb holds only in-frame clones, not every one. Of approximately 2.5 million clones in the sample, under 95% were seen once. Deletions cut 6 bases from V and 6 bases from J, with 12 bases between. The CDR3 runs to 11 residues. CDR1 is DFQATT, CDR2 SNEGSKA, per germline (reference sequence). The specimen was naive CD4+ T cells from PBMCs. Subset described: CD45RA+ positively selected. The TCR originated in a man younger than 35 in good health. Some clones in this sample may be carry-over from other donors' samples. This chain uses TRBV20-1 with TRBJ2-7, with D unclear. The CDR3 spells CSAAGVREQYF. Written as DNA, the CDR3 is TGCAGTGCGGCAGGAGTACGCGAGCAGTACTTC.